The clone carrying this TCR beta chain was seen a handful of times. What it recognizes is unknown. This specimen belongs to a study of T-cell memory formation after mild COVID-19. Study details: Largely donor-specific TCR clusters were found. Study-wide points: That cross-reactive memory joined was suggested by some responding clones appearing in pre-infection memory. Most CD4+ clones that shrank were in CM and EM, while CD8+ ones turned up in EMRA. Clones that contracted from day 15 to 85 were balanced CD4/CD8, while later expanders leaned CD4+.

MiXCR, run by TCRdb on the 5' RACE reads, gives a single entry per CDR3 protein. The table records some 490,000 distinct CDR3 sequences, over 15% of them present only once. CDR3 length: 14 amino acids. Germline CDR1 reads SEHNR; CDR2 reads FQNEAQ (reference sequence). V lost 5 bases and J lost 8; bases outside the gene matches: 8. This TCR derives from an adult woman who had mild COVID-19 (a few samples of this study predate the infection). Cell type and time point are not known. The chain carries TRBV7-9 and TRBJ1-4; 7 bases align to TRBD1. The sequenced material came from PBMCs or a T cell subset sorted from them (not recorded which). CDR3 protein: CASSRQGSVEKLFF. The CDR3 DNA sequence: TGTGCCAGCAGCAGACAGGGATCGGTCGAAAAACTGTTTTTT.